Sequencing of this T cell receptor (beta chain) was carried out in a study of blood T cell repertoires in COVID-19. Produced via immunoSEQ multiplex PCR; TCRdb's table is partial and in-frame only. The table shows 120,000 or so clones, with 71% occurring only once. The CDR3 runs 15 residues. Germline V gene data show CDR1 as SGHTA and CDR2 as FQGTGA. The junction had 6 bases not matched to a gene; V was cut back by 1 base and J by 5 bases. Specimen: peripheral blood. The chain carries TRBV7-3 and TRBJ2-5, with 8 bases matching TRBD2. The receptor's source is a human donor with acute or convalescent COVID-19. The donor label of this sample is uncertain. The CDR3 DNA is TGTGCCAGCAGCTTAAAAGGACTAGCTTCTGAGACCCAGTACTTC. Translating it yields CASSLKGLASETQYF.